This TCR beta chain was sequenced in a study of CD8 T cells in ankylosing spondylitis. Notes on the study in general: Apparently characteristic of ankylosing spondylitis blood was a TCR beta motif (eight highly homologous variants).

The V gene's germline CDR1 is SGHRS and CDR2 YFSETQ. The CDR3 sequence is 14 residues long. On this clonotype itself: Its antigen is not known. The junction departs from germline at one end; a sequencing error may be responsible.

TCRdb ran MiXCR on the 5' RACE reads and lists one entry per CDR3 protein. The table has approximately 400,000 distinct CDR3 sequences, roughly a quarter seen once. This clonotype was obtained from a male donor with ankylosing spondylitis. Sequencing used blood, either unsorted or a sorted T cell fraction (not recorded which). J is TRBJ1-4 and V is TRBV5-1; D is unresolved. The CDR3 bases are TGCGCCAGCAGTCAGGAAACACCGGATGAAAAACCGTTTTTT. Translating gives CASSQETPDEKPFF.